This T cell receptor beta chain was sequenced during a study of CD8 T cells in ankylosing spondylitis. Study-wide points: Disease-associated clones were reportedly significantly overrepresented in matched ankylosing spondylitis synovial fluid.

This clonotype occurred many times. The antigen is unknown. CDR1 is LNHNV, CDR2 YYDKDF, per germline (reference sequence). There are 15 residues in the CDR3. The V gene end was trimmed by 0 bases and the J gene end by 3 bases; junction bases not matched to a gene: 2. MiXCR, applied by TCRdb to the 5' RACE reads, yields one record per CDR3 protein. The sample consists of tens of thousands of distinct CDR3 sequences, around 6.5% of them appearing once. Sequencing used synovial fluid, either unsorted or a sorted T cell fraction (not recorded which). The chain recombines TRBV15 with TRBJ2-5; TRBD1 aligns across 9 bases. This clonotype was obtained from a male donor with ankylosing spondylitis. CDR3 DNA: TGTGCCACCAGCAGAGAGGGACAGGGAGAAGAGACCCAGTACTTC. Protein: CATSREGQGEETQYF.